One and the same sample provided the 20 T cell receptor beta chains below, sequenced in a study of T cell repertoires and HLA-DP antigens (dated by TCRdb to the late 2010s). After about 14 days of expansion, cultured CD4+ cells were restimulated for roughly 25 h with HeLa cells expressing the same allogeneic DPB1. HeLa stimulator cells were retrovirally transduced with HLA-DPA1/DPB1, HLA-DM, invariant chain and CD80 to act as antigen-presenting cells. The method behind the library was the immunoSEQ multiplex PCR assay. TCRdb obtained this table from immuneACCESS and retained in-frame rearrangements with V and J assigned. These tables miss some clones; where compared with another copy, unresolved V genes account for less than half of the shortfall, and the remainder is unexplained. This sample lists 3,500 to 4,000 clones; more than 65% were detected once. Of the sample, around 23% falls within the top ten clones.

Sequenced sample: CD137- CD4+ T cells from cultured PBMCs. These receptors were obtained from a woman younger than 35 in good health and CMV-seronegative.

The chain uses TRBV5-1 and TRBJ2-1; 8 bases are a match to TRBD1. Germline V gives CDR1 SGHRS, CDR2 YFSETQ. J gave up 6 bases and V 4 bases, and 6 bases lay outside the gene matches. This CDR3 region has 14 residues. The CDR3 coding sequence is TGCGCCAGCAGCCACCCGGACAGGGCCAATGAGCAGTTCTTC. Translating it yields CASSHPDRANEQFF.

The CDR3 DNA sequence: TGTGCCAGCAGCTTACTGGGGGCGGATACGCAGTATTTT. This translates into CASSLLGADTQYF. The chain links TRBV7-3 to TRBJ2-3; tentative D call: TRBD1 (6 bases). The CDR3 covers 13 residues. V was trimmed by 2 bases and J by 6 bases, leaving 9 bases between them. Per germline, CDR1 SGHTA and CDR2 FQGTGA.

Only a few counts were recorded for this clone. This chain joins TRBV5-5 and TRBJ1-3; TRBD1 agrees at 8 bases. Trimming cost V 3 bases and J 2 bases; bases outside gene matches: 10. Germline V CDR1 and CDR2: SGHKS, YYEKEE (reference sequence). This CDR3 has 17 amino acids. The CDR3 loop reads CASSYIYGQGAGNTIYF. The CDR3 DNA sequence: TGTGCCAGCAGCTACATATACGGACAGGGCGCTGGAAACACCATATATTTT. Combining the CDR3 with reference TRBV5-5 and TRBJ1-3 gives the whole variable domain DAGVTQSPTHLIKTRGQQVTLRCSPISGHKSVSWYQQVLGQGPQFIFQYYEKEERGRGNFPDRFSARQFPNYSSELNVNALLLGDSALYLCASSYIYGQGAGNTIYFGEGSWLTVV.

This clone was counted only a few times. The chain is built from TRBV6-6 and TRBJ1-5, with a tentative D call TRBD1 (5 bases). The CDR3 sequence is 15 residues long. Germline CDR1 reads MNHNY; CDR2 reads SVGAGI (reference sequence). V was cut by 2 bases and J by 11 bases, with 19 bases left in between. The CDR3 DNA sequence: TGTGCCAGCAGTTACGCCCCTGGGGCGTCCCCGACCCAGCATTTT. This translates into CASSYAPGASPTQHF.

This clone has a single count. V and J are TRBV21-1 and TRBJ2-1; the table assigns TRBD2, which was not confirmed against the DNA. TRBV21-1 is an annotated pseudogene. The CDR3 covers 15 residues. As DNA, the CDR3 is TGTGCCAGCAGCAAAACGCGGGCCCCAGGCCATGAGCAGTTCTTC. Translated, it gives CASSKTRAPGHEQFF.

The V and J genes are TRBV18 and TRBJ2-1; D is unresolved. Trimming removed 4 bases from V and 6 bases from J, with 13 bases in between. The CDR3 runs 14 residues. CDR1 KGHSH and CDR2 LQKENI come from the germline V gene. CDR3 coding DNA: TGTGCCAGCTCACTCAGTGCCCACAGCAATGAGCAGTTCTTC. Translating gives CASSLSAHSNEQFF.

The chain carries TRBV28 and TRBJ1-4; tentatively, D is TRBD1 (5 bases). Germline-derived CDR1 and CDR2 are MDHEN and SYDVKM. V was clipped by 10 bases and J by 8 bases, with 23 bases between them. The CDR3 has 15 amino acids. CDR3 nucleotide sequence: TGTGCCACCCTACCCACGGAGGTAAGGGGCGAAAAACTGTTTTTT. Its translation: CATLPTEVRGEKLFF.

The J gene is TRBJ1-5, the V gene TRBV28, with D unclear. The CDR3 is 11 residues long. In germline, CDR1 is MDHEN, CDR2 SYDVKM. The V end lost 5 bases, the J end lost 5 bases, and 4 bases lay between the germline ends. The CDR3 protein is CASSDDQPQHF. CDR3 DNA sequence: TGTGCCAGCAGTGATGATCAGCCCCAGCATTTT.

This rearrangement joins TRBV23-1 to TRBJ2-3; 13 nucleotides line up with TRBD2. TRBV23-1 is given ORF status, its function remaining uncertain. This CDR3 is 17 amino acids long. V trimming: 0 bases; J trimming: 6 bases; junction bases outside the gene matches: 6. CDR3 in amino acids: CASSQSNTSGGGDTQYF. CDR3 DNA: TGCGCCAGCAGTCAATCGAATACTAGCGGGGGGGGTGATACGCAGTATTTT.

DNA for the CDR3: TGCAGCGTTGGGGGACGCAATAAAGATACGCAGTATTTT. It yields the protein CSVGGRNKDTQYF. The chain is built from TRBV29-1 and TRBJ2-3; D may correspond to TRBD1 or TRBD2 (5 bases each). V lost 4 bases to trimming and J lost 5 bases, with 13 bases between them. The CDR3 loop spans 13 amino acids. Germline loops: CDR1 SQVTM, CDR2 ANQGSEA.

This chain uses TRBV29-1 with TRBJ2-3, with unresolved D. The CDR3 has 14 amino acids. V was clipped by 4 bases and J by 1 base, with 12 bases between them. Germline V gives CDR1 SQVTM, CDR2 ANQGSEA. The CDR3 coding sequence is TGCAGCGTTGTGGGGTTCGGCCGCACAGATACGCAGTATTTT. Translated, it gives CSVVGFGRTDTQYF.

This sequence joins TRBV7-6 and TRBJ1-2; D is undetermined. The ends were cut back, 2 bases at V and 5 bases at J, with 15 bases in the middle. Germline CDR1 SGHVS, CDR2 FNYEAQ. The CDR3 spans 15 residues. As DNA, the CDR3 is TGTGCCAGCAGCTTACGTTTGGCAGCCTTATATGGCTACACCTTC. This encodes CASSLRLAALYGYTF.

V and J are TRBV5-1 and TRBJ2-7; D is uncertain. In germline, CDR1 is SGHRS, CDR2 YFSETQ. V was cut by 4 bases and J by 2 bases, with 13 bases left in between. The CDR3 contains 14 residues. The chain's CDR3 is CASSLAAGPYEQYF. The CDR3 bases are TGCGCCAGCAGCCTTGCGGCAGGACCCTACGAGCAGTACTTC.

The chain links TRBV7-9 to TRBJ2-7, with D perhaps assigned TRBD1 or TRBD2 (5 bases each). The CDR3 runs to 13 residues. Trimming stripped 2 bases from V and 11 bases from J, with 16 bases between. In germline, CDR1 is SEHNR, CDR2 FQNEAQ (reference sequence). The CDR3 reads CASSLPSGQREYF. The CDR3 DNA is TGTGCCAGCAGCTTACCCTCGGGGCAACGGGAGTACTTC.

The chain has TRBV6-6 and TRBJ2-3; D is undetermined. Germline loops: CDR1 MNHNY, CDR2 SVGAGI (reference sequence). The CDR3 extends over 13 amino acids. V lost 5 bases, J lost 2 bases, and 8 bases lay in between. As DNA, the CDR3 is TGTGCCAGCAGTCCCGACCACACAGATACGCAGTATTTT. Translation: CASSPDHTDTQYF.

The chain combines TRBV7-3 with TRBJ1-2, with 10 positions matching TRBD1. CDR3 size: 14 residues. Unmatched junction bases numbered 5, after V lost 5 bases and J lost 5 bases. Looked up from germline, CDR1 is SGHTA and CDR2 is FQGTGA. This CDR3 reads CASSATGGGYGYTF. CDR3 in DNA: TGTGCCAGCAGCGCGACAGGGGGCGGGTATGGCTACACCTTC.

The chain employs TRBV4-1 and TRBJ1-1; D is unresolved. V was pared by 2 bases and J by 5 bases, with 15 bases between. Germline CDR1 reads MGHRA; CDR2 reads YSYEKL. The CDR3 extends over 15 amino acids. CDR3 loop: CASSQLGRLGTEAFF. CDR3 DNA sequence: TGCGCCAGCAGCCAATTAGGCAGGTTGGGGACTGAAGCTTTCTTT.

V gene TRBV6-5 combines with J gene TRBJ1-4; 8 nucleotides line up with TRBD1. Germline CDR1 MNHEY, CDR2 SVGAGI. The CDR3 is 15 amino acids. With V trimmed by 4 bases and J by 8 bases, 9 bases remained unmatched. DNA of the CDR3: TGTGCCAGCAGTTCCGGACAGGGACGGAAGGAAAAACTGTTTTTT. Translated: CASSSGQGRKEKLFF.

The chain links TRBV4-1 to TRBJ2-3, with D perhaps matching TRBD2 (7 bases). The CDR3 length is 19 residues. V gave up 0 bases and J gave up 4 bases, with 23 bases separating them. The germline gives CDR1 MGHRA, CDR2 YSYEKL. Written as DNA, the CDR3 is TGCGCCAGCAGCCAAGAGGTCGGTATGGGGGGGGGCCGCCCAGATACGCAGTATTTT. It specifies CASSQEVGMGGGRPDTQYF.

J is TRBJ2-1 and V is TRBV6-5; no clear D. Trimming removed 4 bases at V and 5 bases at J, with 15 bases between. The CDR3 covers 15 residues. The germline CDR1 and CDR2 sequences are MNHEY and SVGAGI. The CDR3 DNA follows: TGTGCCAGCAGTTTCCGACGTATGAAGAACAATGAGCAGTTCTTC. Translation: CASSFRRMKNNEQFF.